This T cell receptor beta chain was profiled in a study of CD8 T cells in ankylosing spondylitis. Study findings and constraints: Several of the motif variants were reported before in synovial fluid and blood from reactive arthritis. Matched ankylosing spondylitis synovial fluid reportedly contained a significantly enriched population of disease-linked clones.

TCRdb recomputed calls from the 5' RACE reads with MiXCR, one row per CDR3 protein. The sample gives 40,000 to 50,000 distinct CDR3 sequences, approximately 2.6% of which show up once; roughly 4.4% is in the top ten. This clonotype has a count of ten or more. Its antigen is as yet unknown. The receptor comes from a male donor with ankylosing spondylitis or in good health (not recorded which). Source material: blood, either unsorted or a sorted T cell fraction (not recorded which).

CDR3 region: CASSVGLAGAKNIQYF. The CDR3 bases are TGTGCCAGCAGCGTAGGGCTAGCAGGTGCCAAAAACATTCAGTACTTC. The V gene is TRBV9, the J gene TRBJ2-4; weak D call: TRBD2 (5 bases). This CDR3 contains 16 residues. V lost 0 bases and J 1 base, leaving 11 bases between the germline ends. Germline loops: CDR1 SGDLS, CDR2 YYNGEE.